These T cell receptor beta chains were read from a single sample in a study of blood T cells in healthy people across ages. In TCRdb, the 5' RACE reads were re-called with MiXCR into one record per CDR3 protein. The sample holds around 1,000,000 distinct CDR3 sequences, around 25% seen once. The same data also went into a second study, on T cells of mothers and their children.

The sequenced material came from blood. Receptors were obtained from a girl aged 2 to 10 in good health. Both conserved end residues are part of each CDR3.

V gene	J gene	CDR3 protein
TRBV4-3	TRBJ1-6	CASSQDTPAGYDNSPLHF
TRBV6-1	TRBJ2-1	CASSEARAGGRYNEQFF
TRBV6-2/TRBV6-3	-	CASILRPIFSGGAWDEQFF
TRBV7-8	TRBJ2-7	CASSPQQGKDIYEQYF
TRBV7-9	TRBJ1-1	CASSDGQGATEAFF
TRBV27	TRBJ1-1	CASSSGAAMNTEAFF
TRBV12-3/TRBV12-4	TRBJ2-2	CASLGLVNGELFF
TRBV7-9	TRBJ1-1	CASSVTGGPNTEAFF
TRBV7-2	TRBJ2-3	CASSLITTSDTQYF
TRBV20-1	TRBJ2-7	CSATVLARSYEQYF
TRBV28	TRBJ2-7	CASSSPIGGSTYEQYF
TRBV28	TRBJ1-2	CASSLFPREHGYTF
TRBV27	TRBJ1-2	CASSLGGAAGYTF
TRBV4-3	TRBJ1-3	CASSQDREPLATIYF
TRBV4-3	-	CASSRDRAGEQYF
TRBV7-2	TRBJ2-5	CASSLAWQGGPQYF
TRBV21-1	TRBJ2-1	CAIGLAGTHEQFF
TRBV25-1	TRBJ2-5	CASSDIYRVDRETQYF
TRBV3-1	TRBJ2-3	CASSQKVAGPAYF
TRBV5-1	TRBJ2-7	CASSLQISGTGPGEQYF
TRBV12-3/TRBV12-4	TRBJ1-5	CASSLFRTDNQPQHF
TRBV5-1	TRBJ1-1	CASSFSGIGTEAFF
TRBV4-2	-	CASSPAGDQGNEQFF
TRBV7-9	TRBJ1-6	CASSRGQGVRNSPLHF
TRBV6-5	TRBJ1-1	CASSYRTGLGSFF
TRBV7-2	TRBJ1-6	CASSSTGNSLLHF
TRBV7-3	TRBJ2-1	CASSLDSAYPQFF
TRBV6-5	TRBJ2-1	CAIWDRVYNEQFF
TRBV5-6	TRBJ1-6	CASSLGESSYNSPLHF
TRBV7-2	TRBJ2-3	CASSLASYSTDTQYF
TRBV7-2	TRBJ2-7	CASSFSRGVPSYEQYF
TRBV27	TRBJ2-2	CASSFLISGGWGTGELFF
TRBV6-6	TRBJ1-1	CASNSLKQGMNTEAFF
TRBV3-1	TRBJ2-3	CASSQELFLAGDDTDTQYF
TRBV20-1	TRBJ1-1	CSARAYPDDLNTEAFF
TRBV15	TRBJ2-7	CATSSGSYSYEQYF
TRBV7-6	TRBJ1-5	CASSFDGSQGQPQHF
TRBV7-9	TRBJ2-3	CASSLVGTGPYF
TRBV7-3	TRBJ2-3	CASSPRERTDTQYF
TRBV20-1	TRBJ1-5	CSANRQGQPQHF
TRBV7-9	TRBJ2-3	CASSPPASDTQYF
TRBV20-1	TRBJ2-4	CSAREDVLAKNIQYF
TRBV20-1	TRBJ2-1	CSARDIAGLSEQFF
TRBV18	-	CASSESPGDNDEQYF
TRBV6-1	TRBJ2-5	CASLSLWTPPETQYF
TRBV7-9	TRBJ2-7	CASSSRRYEQYF
TRBV5-4	TRBJ2-7	CASSDGTGDYYEQYF
TRBV28	TRBJ2-7	CASSLLWEQYF
TRBV3-1	TRBJ2-4	CASSPRGQAVAKNIQYF
TRBV7-2	TRBJ2-7	CASSRTSYEQYF
TRBV7-9	TRBJ2-3	CASSLGLAGAEDFTDTQYF
TRBV7-9	-	CASSVGQGIAYEQYF
TRBV5-4	TRBJ2-3	CASSLGGITDTQYF
TRBV29-1	TRBJ1-2	CSVDGGGYTF
TRBV7-2	TRBJ1-2	CASSSLAGNYGYTF
TRBV4-2	TRBJ2-7	CASSQAMTSQNEQYF
TRBV5-1	TRBJ2-7	CASTRTSQSEQYF
TRBV21-1	TRBJ2-7	CASSAPAVVYEQYF
TRBV28	TRBJ2-2	CASSPWTSGNTGELFF
TRBV28	TRBJ2-3	CASSFGGTSGRALPDTQYF